The 32 T cell receptor beta chains presented below share a single source sample, sequenced in a study of CD8+ T cells in alopecia areata (dated by TCRdb to about 2018). Reading the label with the study, this specimen's time point is: baseline before oral tofacitinib. The method was the immunoSEQ multiplex PCR assay. RNA was extracted from all samples and reverse transcribed into cDNA, which served as template for TCR sequencing. Not all clones reach the TCRdb copy of this immuneACCESS table, which keeps in-frame sequences only. Checked studies attribute under half of the gap to unresolved V genes and leave the rest unexplained. The sample records 150,000 or so clones, around 86% of which are singletons. The leading ten clones occupy about 14% of the sample. The sequenced sample was CD8+ T cells sorted from blood, obtained at week 0. All receptors derive from a human donor with alopecia areata.

This clone was seen just once. This chain connects TRBV12-5 to TRBJ1-2; 8 bases map to TRBD1. Germline CDR1 is LGHNT and CDR2 is FRNRAP. The CDR3 has 14 amino acids. With V trimmed by 4 bases and J by 8 bases, 9 bases remained unmatched. The CDR3 DNA reads as TGTGCTAGTGGTTCCCTACTGACAGGGGAAGGCTACACCTTC. Amino acids: CASGSLLTGEGYTF.

The gene calls are TRBV7-2 and TRBJ2-7, with TRBD1 matching 8 bases. Germline CDR1 reads SGHTA; CDR2 reads FQGNSA. This CDR3 is built from 15 residues. V shed 6 bases, J shed 4 bases, and the junction held 11 bases outside the gene matches. The CDR3 is CASSQGRDRFYEQYF. The CDR3 nucleotides read TGTGCCAGCAGTCAAGGACGGGACAGGTTTTACGAGCAGTACTTC.

This clone was found once. The V gene is TRBV2, the J gene TRBJ2-1; 11 bases map to TRBD1. This CDR3 has 13 residues. CDR1 is SNHLY, CDR2 FYNNEI, per germline. Trimming cost V 10 bases and J 6 bases; bases outside gene matches: 5. The CDR3 region has the DNA TGTGCCACCGGGACAGGGGGTGTCAATGAGCAGTTCTTC. The encoded protein is CATGTGGVNEQFF. Full variable domain (remainder filled in from reference TRBV2 and TRBJ2-1): EPEVTQTPSHQVTQMGQEVILRCVPISNHLYFYWYRQILGQKVEFLVSFYNNEISEKSEIFDDQFSVERPDGSNFTLKIRSTKLEDSAMYFCATGTGGVNEQFFGPGTRLTVL.

This sequence joins TRBV2 and TRBJ2-3; D perhaps matches TRBD2 (5 bases). The CDR3 is made up of 17 amino acids. Between the trimmed V and J ends, which lost 4 bases and 0 bases, there was a span of 17 bases. Looked up from germline, CDR1 is SNHLY and CDR2 is FYNNEI. The CDR3 loop reads CASSGAPSSSSTDTQYF. CDR3 sequence (DNA): TGTGCCAGCAGTGGGGCGCCTAGCTCCTCGAGCACAGATACGCAGTATTTT.

The rearrangement uses TRBV7-9 and TRBJ2-2; possibly TRBD2 for D (6 bases). There are 15 residues in the CDR3. Trimming cost V 5 bases and J 0 bases, with 10 bases left between them. Germline V CDR1 and CDR2: SEHNR, FQNEAQ (reference sequence). CDR3 sequence reads: CASSPGTPNTGELFF. CDR3 sequence (DNA): TGTGCCAGCAGCCCCGGGACTCCGAACACCGGGGAGCTGTTTTTT.

The CDR3 region has the DNA TGCAGCGTGGAGGACACCCAAACTAGGGATGAGCAGTTCTTC. It specifies CSVEDTQTRDEQFF. This chain links TRBV29-1 with TRBJ2-1; D may be TRBD1 or TRBD2 (5 bases each). The V end lost 6 bases, the J end lost 8 bases, and 20 bases lay between the germline ends. The length of the CDR3 is 14 residues. CDR1 SQVTM and CDR2 ANQGSEA come from the germline V gene.

The rearrangement links TRBV5-1 to TRBJ1-1; 8 bases fit TRBD1. The length of the CDR3 is 15 residues. V gave up 4 bases and J gave up 5 bases; unmatched junction bases: 10. The germline V gene encodes CDR1 SGHRS and CDR2 YFSETQ. CDR3 DNA: TGCGCCAGCAGCCAGACCGGACAGGGACGGACTGAAGCTTTCTTT. This encodes CASSQTGQGRTEAFF.

This chain uses TRBV29-1 with TRBJ2-2; D possibly uses TRBD1 or TRBD2 (5 bases each). The V end lost 0 bases, the J end lost 0 bases, and 11 bases lay between the germline ends. Germline CDR1 SQVTM, CDR2 ANQGSEA. The CDR3 covers 16 residues. The CDR3, as DNA: TGCAGCGTTGAAGATCCCGAGGGGCCGAACACCGGGGAGCTGTTTTTT. It is translated as CSVEDPEGPNTGELFF.

V is TRBV29-1 and J is TRBJ1-1; no firm D call. Per germline, CDR1 SQVTM and CDR2 ANQGSEA. Trimming left V 5 bases short and J 1 base short, with 8 bases between. The CDR3 has 12 amino acids. The CDR3 spells CSVKRRNTEAFF. CDR3 nucleotides: TGCAGCGTTAAGAGGCGGAACACTGAAGCTTTCTTT. Based on the CDR3 plus reference TRBV29-1 and TRBJ1-1, the full variable domain is SAVISQKPSRDICQRGTSLTIQCQVDSQVTMMFWYRQQPGQSLTLIATANQGSEATYESGFVIDKFPISRPNLTFSTLTVSNMSPEDSSIYLCSVKRRNTEAFFGQGTRLTVV.

This clone occurred once. The rearrangement joins TRBV5-1 to TRBJ2-1; 7 nucleotides line up with TRBD2. The CDR3 totals 11 residues. The germline gives CDR1 SGHRS, CDR2 YFSETQ. The ends lost 4 bases at V and 13 bases at J; junction bases unmatched: 5. The CDR3: CASSVGLVQFF. The CDR3, as DNA: TGCGCCAGCAGCGTCGGACTAGTCCAGTTCTTC.

Concerning this clone itself: At the DNA level, this CDR3 is encoded by other sequences in the same sample as well. The J gene is TRBJ2-7, the V gene TRBV5-1; the D is unclear. The germline CDR1 and CDR2 sequences are SGHRS and YFSETQ. Trimming removed 3 bases from V and 1 base from J, with 5 bases in between. The CDR3 is 12 amino acids. The CDR3 DNA reads as TGCGCCAGCAGCTCTGAGTCCTACGAGCAGTACTTC. It yields the protein CASSSESYEQYF.

The rearrangement links TRBV29-1 to TRBJ2-7, with D unresolved. V was pared by 1 base and J by 5 bases, with 6 bases between. The CDR3 contains 11 residues. Germline CDR1 reads SQVTM; CDR2 reads ANQGSEA. The CDR3 nucleotides are TGCAGCGTTGAAGTAGGAGACGAGCAGTACTTC. Translating gives CSVEVGDEQYF.

The chain recombines TRBV4-1 with TRBJ1-1, with D tentatively TRBD1 (6 bases). This CDR3 is 16 amino acids long. V was shortened by 4 bases and J by 0 bases, with 15 bases between the two germline ends. Germline V gene data show CDR1 as MGHRA and CDR2 as YSYEKL. Written as DNA, the CDR3 is TGCGCCAGCAGCCTCCAACAGGGACCGGTGAACACTGAAGCTTTCTTT. Its protein product is CASSLQQGPVNTEAFF.

This chain links TRBV19 with TRBJ2-2, with 9 bases aligning to TRBD1. The CDR3 runs to 17 residues. Unmatched junction bases numbered 5, after V lost 0 bases and J lost 3 bases. Germline V gives CDR1 LNHDA, CDR2 SQIVND (reference sequence). The CDR3 DNA reads as TGTGCCAGTAGTATAGAATACGGGACAGGGTACACCGGGGAGCTGTTTTTT. Its protein is CASSIEYGTGYTGELFF. The whole variable domain, remainder taken from reference TRBV19 and TRBJ2-2, is DGGITQSPKYLFRKEGQNVTLSCEQNLNHDAMYWYRQDPGQGLRLIYYSQIVNDFQKGDIAEGYSVSREKKESFPLTVTSAQKNPTAFYLCASSIEYGTGYTGELFFGEGSRLTVL.

This chain joins TRBV29-1 and TRBJ1-2; D gene ambiguous. Trimming cost V 7 bases and J 0 bases, with 12 bases left between them. From germline, CDR1 is SQVTM and CDR2 ANQGSEA. This CDR3 comprises 13 residues. CDR3 nucleotide sequence: TGCAGCGCCTCGACGGATTCTAACTATGGCTACACCTTC. Its translation: CSASTDSNYGYTF. Full variable domain (outside the CDR3, taken from reference TRBV29-1 and TRBJ1-2): SAVISQKPSRDICQRGTSLTIQCQVDSQVTMMFWYRQQPGQSLTLIATANQGSEATYESGFVIDKFPISRPNLTFSTLTVSNMSPEDSSIYLCSASTDSNYGYTFGSGTRLTVV.

This clone was counted between two and nine times. V is TRBV27 and J is TRBJ2-4; TRBD2 matches 9 bases. V lost 11 bases, J lost 9 bases, and 5 bases stayed unmatched. Germline V gene lookup returns CDR1 MNHEY and CDR2 SMNVEV (reference sequence). The CDR3 has 11 amino acids. The CDR3 here is CAAGGPVIQYF. DNA of the CDR3: TGTGCCGCGGGAGGGCCTGTCATTCAGTACTTC.

V and J are TRBV27 and TRBJ2-7; D is uncertain. This CDR3 is 11 amino acids long. Germline V lookup: CDR1 MNHEY, CDR2 SMNVEV (reference sequence). Between the trimmed V and J ends, which lost 7 bases and 3 bases, there was a span of 7 bases. The CDR3 DNA sequence: TGTGCCAGCAACTCAGGCTACGAGCAGTACTTC. This gives the protein CASNSGYEQYF.

V is TRBV19 and J is TRBJ2-1; D is perhaps TRBD1 (6 bases). V lost 3 bases and J lost 1, with 13 bases in between. CDR3 size: 16 residues. CDR1 and CDR2 (germline): LNHDA, SQIVND (reference sequence). The CDR3: CASSITGLLSYNEQFF. The CDR3 nucleotides read TGTGCCAGTAGTATCACAGGGCTTCTTTCCTACAATGAGCAGTTCTTC. Full variable domain (remainder filled in from reference TRBV19 and TRBJ2-1): DGGITQSPKYLFRKEGQNVTLSCEQNLNHDAMYWYRQDPGQGLRLIYYSQIVNDFQKGDIAEGYSVSREKKESFPLTVTSAQKNPTAFYLCASSITGLLSYNEQFFGPGTRLTVL.

The chain employs TRBV29-1 and TRBJ1-2, with TRBD1 matching 9 bases. Germline-derived CDR1 and CDR2 are SQVTM and ANQGSEA. Trimming cost V 2 bases and J 0 bases; bases outside gene matches: 1. This CDR3 has 14 amino acids. The CDR3 DNA sequence: TGCAGCGTTGAACGACAGGGGGCTAACTATGGCTACACCTTC. Translation gives CSVERQGANYGYTF.

V usage is TRBV6-4 and J usage is TRBJ2-2; D is unresolved. V gave up 5 bases and J gave up 2 bases, with 12 bases separating them. The CDR3 totals 15 residues. Germline V lookup: CDR1 MRHNA, CDR2 SNTAGT. CDR3 in amino acids: CASSPLTDNTGELFF. The CDR3 bases are TGTGCCAGCAGTCCTTTGACTGATAACACCGGGGAGCTGTTTTTT.

The V gene is TRBV5-6, the J gene TRBJ2-7; D perhaps matches TRBD1 (6 bases). Germline V gene lookup returns CDR1 SGHDT and CDR2 YYEEEE. V was trimmed by 2 bases and J by 5 bases, leaving 17 bases between them. This CDR3 contains 15 residues. The CDR3 DNA reads as TGTGCCAGCAGCTTCCAGGGGACCGGTACCCACGAGCAGTACTTC. Protein: CASSFQGTGTHEQYF.

This chain joins TRBV6-5 and TRBJ2-3; D ambiguous. The V end was cut by 0 bases, the J end by 9 bases, with 10 bases between. CDR3 length: 13 residues. Germline V gene lookup returns CDR1 MNHEY and CDR2 SVGAGI. The CDR3 DNA is TGTGCCAGCAGTTACTCGTTCATCTCGACGCAGTATTTT. Its translation is CASSYSFISTQYF.

The chain has TRBV29-1 and TRBJ2-2; 13 bases align to TRBD2. V trimming: 5 bases; J trimming: 1 base; junction bases outside the gene matches: 4. The CDR3 extends over 16 amino acids. Germline values: CDR1 SQVTM, CDR2 ANQGSEA. Here the CDR3 reads CSVLGLAGENTGELFF. CDR3 nucleotide sequence: TGCAGCGTTTTAGGACTAGCGGGGGAGAACACCGGGGAGCTGTTTTTT.

The V gene is TRBV27, the J gene TRBJ2-5; the D gene is possibly TRBD1 (6 bases). Between the trimmed V and J ends, which lost 6 bases and 5 bases, there was a span of 16 bases. This CDR3 has 14 amino acids. Germline V gene lookup returns CDR1 MNHEY and CDR2 SMNVEV (reference sequence). CDR3 sequence: CASRPGTYVETQYF. Here the CDR3 DNA reads TGTGCCAGCAGACCCGGGACATATGTGGAGACCCAGTACTTC.

This clone was counted between two and nine times. V is TRBV27 and J is TRBJ1-5, with D maybe TRBD1 (6 bases). This CDR3 has 16 residues. The germline V and J ends were trimmed by 1 base and 2 bases, with 12 bases remaining between them. From germline, CDR1 is MNHEY and CDR2 SMNVEV (reference sequence). CDR3 in amino acids: CASSLFAGEGNQPQHF. In nucleotides, the CDR3 is TGTGCCAGCAGTTTATTTGCAGGGGAAGGCAATCAGCCCCAGCATTTT.

The chain is built from TRBV5-1 and TRBJ1-1, with D unclear. The CDR3 spans 13 residues. Germline V gives CDR1 SGHRS, CDR2 YFSETQ. Trimming pared 0 bases from V and 1 base from J, leaving 4 bases between. CDR3 DNA: TGCGCCAGCAGCTTGGACCAGAACACTGAAGCTTTCTTT. Protein product: CASSLDQNTEAFF.

The V and J genes are TRBV27 and TRBJ1-1; D is ambiguous. The CDR3 length is 13 residues. Germline CDR1 is MNHEY and CDR2 is SMNVEV (reference sequence). V was clipped by 6 bases and J by 4 bases, with 12 bases between them. CDR3 loop: CASRVNLGTEAFF. As DNA, the CDR3 is TGTGCCAGCAGGGTAAACCTAGGCACTGAAGCTTTCTTT.

The chain has TRBV4-1 and TRBJ1-2; no firm D call. Germline V gene data show CDR1 as MGHRA and CDR2 as YSYEKL. The CDR3 loop spans 15 amino acids. Trimming removed 1 base at V and 4 bases at J, with 13 bases between. CDR3 sequence reads: CASSQGPGSIYGYTF. CDR3 nucleotides: TGCGCCAGCAGCCAAGGTCCAGGCTCCATCTATGGCTACACCTTC.

This chain connects TRBV29-1 to TRBJ2-3, with D possibly matching TRBD2 (6 bases). This CDR3 has 14 amino acids. The V and J ends lost 3 bases and 4 bases respectively, with 14 bases between them. Germline-derived CDR1 and CDR2 are SQVTM and ANQGSEA. CDR3 nucleotide sequence: TGCAGCGTTGAGGGCGGGGATTTGGCAGATACGCAGTATTTT. Translation gives CSVEGGDLADTQYF.

The chain carries TRBV2 and TRBJ2-7, with 9 bases fitting TRBD1. The CDR3 is 14 residues long. V was clipped by 0 bases and J by 3 bases; unmatched bases: 0. CDR1 is SNHLY, CDR2 FYNNEI, per germline. The CDR3 reads CASSEAGQGYEQYF. Here the CDR3 DNA reads TGTGCCAGCAGTGAAGCGGGACAGGGCTACGAGCAGTACTTC.

V and J are TRBV6-1 and TRBJ1-1; possible D gene TRBD1, 6 bases. V gave up 2 bases and J gave up 4 bases, with 8 bases separating them. The germline CDR1 and CDR2 sequences are MNHNS and SASEGT. This CDR3 comprises 13 residues. CDR3 DNA: TGTGCCAGCAGTGAACGGGGGCCCACTGAAGCTTTCTTT. It codes for CASSERGPTEAFF.

This chain links TRBV6-1 with TRBJ1-1, with D possibly being TRBD1 (6 bases). The V gene lost 6 bases and the J gene lost 9 bases, with 17 bases spanning the gap. The CDR3 is made up of 13 amino acids. Per germline, CDR1 MNHNS and CDR2 SASEGT. The CDR3 is CASSLDRTHQAFF. Written as DNA, the CDR3 is TGTGCCAGCAGCCTTGACAGGACTCACCAAGCTTTCTTT.